This TCR beta chain appears in the sequencing data of a study of cytomegalovirus exposure and HLA in healthy donors. Study findings and constraints: Cytomegalovirus association was listed for approximately 150 TCR beta chains. Most TCR sequences were seen very rarely across donors, but some public TCRs occurred in many.

This CDR3 contains 15 residues. The germline V gene encodes CDR1 SGHKS and CDR2 YYEKEE (reference sequence). Unmatched junction bases numbered 5, after V lost 3 bases and J lost 5 bases. For this clone: Its antigen is undetermined.

The repertoire was sequenced with immunoSEQ multiplex PCR; TCRdb's copy has only in-frame clones and lacks some. The table lists some 140,000 clones, roughly 81% of them singletons. This chain joins TRBV5-5 and TRBJ1-4; 9 bases match TRBD1. The clonotype was recovered from a young woman in good health and CMV-seronegative. Sequencing used PBMCs. In DNA form, the CDR3 reads TGTGCCAGCAGCTCTTTGACAGGGGGAAATGAAAAACTGTTTTTT. Translated: CASSSLTGGNEKLFF.